This T cell receptor (beta chain) originates from a study of T cell responses to AZD1222 COVID-19 vaccine. TCRdb's copy holds only in-frame clones and misses some; the assay was immunoSEQ multiplex PCR. Of roughly 150,000 clones in the sample, approximately 92% were seen once. The CDR3 is 12 amino acids. Germline V lookup: CDR1 MNHNS, CDR2 SASEGT. V lost 2 bases and J 7 bases, leaving 8 bases between the germline ends. This clonotype originated in an adult in good health. The J gene is TRBJ1-1, the V gene TRBV6-1; the D is unclear. The source was peripheral blood, collected on day 0 of AZD1222 vaccination. CDR3 loop: CASSEPGFEAFF. The CDR3 coding sequence is TGTGCCAGCAGTGAACCGGGGTTTGAAGCTTTCTTT.